What follows is one T cell receptor beta chain and its context. The target antigen is unknown. Libraries were prepared by immunoSEQ multiplex PCR; TCRdb keeps only in-frame clonotypes and omits some of them. The sample carries about 65,000 clones, just over 90% recorded once. The data are from a study of cytomegalovirus exposure and HLA in healthy donors. The study, taken as a whole, reports: Across donors, most TCRs were seen rarely, yet some public ones were widespread.

The ends were cut back, 3 bases at V and 5 bases at J, with 13 bases in the middle. This CDR3 is 15 amino acids long. Germline CDR1 and CDR2: LNHDA and SQIVND (reference sequence). This sequence joins TRBV19 and TRBJ1-4; the D gene is possibly TRBD1 (6 bases). Input material: PBMCs. This sequence was found in a woman aged 18-29 years in good health and CMV-seronegative. As DNA, the CDR3 is TGTGCCAGTAGTATCCGAGCCAGGGGAAATGAAAAACTGTTTTTT. It codes for CASSIRARGNEKLFF.